Following are 13 T cell receptor beta chains from one sample sequenced in a study of blood T cells in healthy people across ages. Then a second PCR, running roughly 7 to 11 cycles, was carried out with a sample-barcoded 5' primer and a J-beta primer mix. MiXCR, applied by TCRdb to the 5' RACE reads, yields one record per CDR3 protein. Of 350,000 to 450,000 distinct CDR3 sequences listed, 45% to 65% are singletons. Material for sequencing was blood. The receptor set was obtained from a man in his sixties in good health.

V usage is TRBV6-6 and J usage is TRBJ2-3, with 7 bases aligning to TRBD1. Germline trimming cut 2 bases from V and 4 bases from J; bases unmatched to any gene: 6. This CDR3 has 15 amino acids. In germline, CDR1 is MNHNY, CDR2 SVGAGI (reference sequence). The CDR3 nucleotides are TGTGCCAGCAGTTACGGCAGGGGGTCGGCAGATACGCAGTATTTT. Encoded protein: CASSYGRGSADTQYF.

The chain recombines TRBV12-3 or TRBV12-4 with TRBJ2-5; 7 nucleotides agree with TRBD1. The ends lost 2 bases at V and 0 bases at J; junction bases unmatched: 6. CDR3 length equals 16 residues. CDR3: CASSLPEGAYQETQYF. CDR3 nucleotide sequence: TGTGCCAGCAGTTTACCTGAGGGGGCGTACCAAGAGACCCAGTACTTC.

The J gene is TRBJ2-6, the V gene TRBV11-2; a possible D gene is TRBD2 (6 bases). Germline-derived CDR1 and CDR2 are SGHAT and FQNNGV. The V gene lost 3 bases and the J gene lost 0 bases, with 18 bases spanning the gap. This CDR3 is built from 19 residues. The CDR3 is CASSFRRQGGSSGANVLTF. CDR3 in DNA: TGTGCCAGCAGCTTTAGGAGGCAGGGAGGCTCCTCTGGGGCCAACGTCCTGACTTTC.

This chain uses TRBV7-9 with TRBJ1-1; TRBD1 is a possible D gene (5 bases). Germline CDR1 and CDR2: SEHNR and FQNEAQ (reference sequence). The length of the CDR3 is 12 residues. Trimming stripped 7 bases from V and 3 bases from J, with 9 bases between. CDR3 in DNA: TGTGCCAGCATCCTGGGGGACACTGAAGCTTTCTTT. Protein product: CASILGDTEAFF.

V is TRBV29-1 and J is TRBJ2-5; 7 bases fit TRBD1. With V trimmed by 7 bases and J by 4 bases, 18 bases remained unmatched. The germline CDR1 and CDR2 sequences are SQVTM and ANQGSEA. The CDR3 is 16 residues long. The DNA for the CDR3 is TGCAGCGCCTCGAGACAGGGTAGACGGGGACGAGAGACCCAGTACTTC. Translating gives CSASRQGRRGRETQYF.

The rearrangement joins TRBV9 to TRBJ2-3; D unclear. The CDR3 loop spans 14 amino acids. Trimming removed 0 bases from V and 4 bases from J, with 9 bases in between. Germline V gene data show CDR1 as SGDLS and CDR2 as YYNGEE. The CDR3: CASSVALLPDTQYF. For the CDR3, the DNA is TGTGCCAGCAGCGTAGCACTATTACCAGATACGCAGTATTTT.

For this clonotype: One end of the junction is discordant with germline, which a read error may explain. CDR3: CASSQDAIAGAQFF. In DNA, the CDR3 is TGTGCCAGCAGCCAAGATGCTATCGCGGGTGCGCAGTTTTTT. The V call is TRBV3-1, the J call TRBJ2-3, with D perhaps matching TRBD2 (5 bases). The CDR3 loop spans 14 amino acids. Germline-derived CDR1 and CDR2 are LGHDT and YNNKEL (reference sequence).

As regards this clonotype: Germline is not matched at one junction end, which may reflect a read error. The chain combines TRBV5-1 with TRBJ2-5, with 8 bases matching TRBD1. This CDR3 is 16 amino acids long. CDR1 is SGHRS, CDR2 YFSETQ, per germline. The CDR3 bases are TGCGTCAGCAGCTTGGGCCCCACAGGGGGGCAAGAGACCCAGTACTTC. Translation: CVSSLGPTGGQETQYF.

The CDR3 here is CASSDRGGYTF. For the CDR3, the DNA is TGTGCCAGCAGCGACAGGGGAGGCTACACCTTC. The chain carries TRBV3-1 and TRBJ1-2, with 8 bases fitting TRBD1. J was trimmed by 8 bases and V by 5 bases; bases with no gene match: 1. This CDR3 is 11 amino acids long. The germline CDR1 and CDR2 sequences are LGHDT and YNNKEL (reference sequence).

The V and J genes are TRBV30 and TRBJ1-1; the D is unclear. V dropped 2 bases and J dropped 6 bases, with 16 bases sitting between them. Germline CDR1 GTSNPN, CDR2 SVGIG (reference sequence). This CDR3 has 14 amino acids. As DNA, the CDR3 is TGTGCCTGGAGTATCGGAAGTTTGGTCGCTGAAGCTTTCTTT. Translating gives CAWSIGSLVAEAFF.

The rearrangement joins TRBV6-6 to TRBJ2-4; TRBD2 might be the D (5 bases). The CDR3 consists of 14 residues. CDR1 and CDR2 (germline): MNHNY, SVGAGI (reference sequence). The germline V and J ends were trimmed by 4 bases and 16 bases, with 23 bases remaining between them. CDR3 bases: TGTGCCAGCAGTTCCGACGGGCGGGTCGACGAGCAATACTTC. It yields the protein CASSSDGRVDEQYF.

The rearrangement links TRBV14 to TRBJ1-1, with 8 bases matching TRBD1. CDR1 SGHDN and CDR2 FVKESK come from the germline V gene. This CDR3 has 19 residues. V shed 1 base and J 1 base; nucleotides not matched to a gene: 14. The CDR3 DNA is TGTGCCAGCAGCCAAGGAACAGGGGGTGGGGTATTTCAGAACACTGAAGCTTTCTTT. This codes for CASSQGTGGGVFQNTEAFF.

There are a few counts of this clonotype. This could be a read error, since a much larger clone is one nucleotide away. The genes are TRBV7-9 and TRBJ2-7; D is possibly TRBD1 or TRBD2 (5 bases each). The germline V gene has CDR1 SEHNR and CDR2 FQNEAQ (reference sequence). The CDR3 covers 15 residues. Trimming removed 4 bases at V and 4 bases at J, with 17 bases between. The CDR3 protein is CASSCSGRSRYEQYF. CDR3 nucleotide sequence: TGTGCCAGCAGCTGTTCAGGGAGATCCCGTTACGAGCAGTACTTC.